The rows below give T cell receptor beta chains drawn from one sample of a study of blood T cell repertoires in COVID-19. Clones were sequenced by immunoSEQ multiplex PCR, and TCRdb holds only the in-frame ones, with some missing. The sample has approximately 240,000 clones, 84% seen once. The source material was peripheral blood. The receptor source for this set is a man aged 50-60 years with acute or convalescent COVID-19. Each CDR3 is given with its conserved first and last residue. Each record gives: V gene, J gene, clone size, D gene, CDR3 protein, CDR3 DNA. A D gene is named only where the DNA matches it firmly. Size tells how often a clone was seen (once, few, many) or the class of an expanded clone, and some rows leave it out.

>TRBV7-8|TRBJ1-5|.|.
CASSLWSGNQPQHF
TGTGCCAGCAGCTTATGGTCAGGCAATCAGCCCCAGCATTTT
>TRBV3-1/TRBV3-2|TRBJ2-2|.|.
CATGEEIGELFF
TGTGCCACCGGGGAGGAGATCGGGGAGCTGTTTTTT
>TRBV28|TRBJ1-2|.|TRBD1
CASRSTGDYGYTF
TGTGCCAGCAGATCGACAGGGGACTATGGCTACACCTTC
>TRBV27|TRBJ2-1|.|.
CASSLFGGINNEQFF
TGTGCCAGCAGCTTATTTGGGGGGATAAACAATGAGCAGTTCTTC
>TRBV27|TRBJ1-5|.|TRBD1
CASRPTGEMQPQHF
TGTGCCAGCCGACCGACAGGGGAGATGCAGCCCCAGCATTTT
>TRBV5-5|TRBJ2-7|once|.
CASSLDWSSYEQYF
TGTGCCAGCAGCTTGGACTGGAGCTCCTACGAGCAGTACTTC
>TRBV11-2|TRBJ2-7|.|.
CASRPGGSYEQYF
TGTGCCAGCAGACCCGGCGGCTCCTACGAGCAGTACTTC
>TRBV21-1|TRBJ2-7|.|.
CASDTYEQYF
TGTGCCAGCGACACCTACGAGCAGTACTTC
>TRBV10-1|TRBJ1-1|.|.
CASSVVRGSTEAFF
TGCGCCAGCAGTGTGGTCAGGGGTAGCACTGAAGCTTTCTTT
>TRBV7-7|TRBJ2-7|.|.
CASSPYAGRTYEQYF
TGTGCTAGCAGCCCCTACGCCGGGAGAACCTACGAGCAGTACTTC
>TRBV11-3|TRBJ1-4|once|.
CASSYRTVTNEKLFF
TGTGCCAGCAGCTATCGGACAGTTACTAATGAAAAACTGTTTTTT
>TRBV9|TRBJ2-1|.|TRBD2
CASSVVSGGSNEQFF
TGTGCCAGCAGCGTAGTGAGCGGGGGGAGTAATGAGCAGTTCTTC
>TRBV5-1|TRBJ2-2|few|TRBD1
CASSLPGTANTGELFF
TGCGCCAGCAGCTTGCCCGGGACAGCGAACACCGGGGAGCTGTTTTTT
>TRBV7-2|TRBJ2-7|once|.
CASSLAVSSSYEQYF
TGTGCCAGCAGCTTAGCGGTTAGCAGCTCCTACGAGCAGTACTTC
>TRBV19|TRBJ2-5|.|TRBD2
CASSRLGLAGGLETQYF
TGTGCCAGTAGCCGTCTGGGACTAGCGGGCGGTTTAGAGACCCAGTACTTC
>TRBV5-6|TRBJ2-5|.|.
CASSSRETQYF
TGTGCCAGCAGCTCTAGGGAGACCCAGTACTTC
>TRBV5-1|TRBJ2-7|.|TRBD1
CASSEGQGASYYEQYF
TGCGCCAGCAGCGAGGGACAGGGGGCGAGTTATTACGAGCAGTACTTC
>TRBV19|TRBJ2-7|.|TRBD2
CASSWGGDEQYF
TGTGCCAGTAGTTGGGGGGGAGACGAGCAGTACTTC
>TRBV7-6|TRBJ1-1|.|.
CASSRNIPGLDTEAFF
TGTGCCAGCAGTCGTAACATCCCGGGACTCGACACTGAAGCTTTCTTT
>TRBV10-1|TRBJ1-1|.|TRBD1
CASSKFRTGSGTEAFF
TGCGCCAGCAGTAAATTTCGGACAGGGTCGGGCACTGAAGCTTTCTTT
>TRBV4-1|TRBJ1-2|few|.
CASSQGTTTNYGYTF
TGCGCCAGCAGCCAAGGGACAACTACTAACTATGGCTACACCTTC
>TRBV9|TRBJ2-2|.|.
CASSGWADTGELFF
TGTGCCAGCAGCGGGTGGGCAGACACCGGGGAGCTGTTTTTT
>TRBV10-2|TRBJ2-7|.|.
CASSVTASYEQYF
TGCGCCAGCAGTGTTACAGCCTCCTACGAGCAGTACTTC
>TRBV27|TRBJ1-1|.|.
CASSLFNSGGEAFF
TGTGCCAGCAGTTTGTTTAACAGCGGCGGTGAAGCTTTCTTT
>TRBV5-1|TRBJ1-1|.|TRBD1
CASSPPDREAFF
TGCGCCAGCAGCCCCCCGGACAGGGAAGCTTTCTTT
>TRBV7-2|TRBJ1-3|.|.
CASSLFGGGAFGNTIYF
TGTGCCAGCAGCTTATTCGGAGGGGGGGCTTTTGGAAACACCATATATTTT
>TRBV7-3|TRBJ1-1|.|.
CASSFAGGDTEAFF
TGTGCCAGCAGCTTCGCTGGGGGGGACACTGAAGCTTTCTTT
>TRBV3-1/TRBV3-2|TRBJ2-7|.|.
CASSANRVSYEQYF
TGTGCCAGCAGTGCTAACAGGGTCTCCTACGAGCAGTACTTC
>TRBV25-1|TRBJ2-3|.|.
CASSEYIGQGRTDTQYF
TGTGCCAGCAGTGAATATATAGGGCAGGGGCGGACAGATACGCAGTATTTT
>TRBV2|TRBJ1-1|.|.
CASSDVPQGKAFF
TGTGCCAGCAGTGACGTCCCGCAGGGCAAAGCTTTCTTT
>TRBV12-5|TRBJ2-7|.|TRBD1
CASGSQGAKDEQYF
TGTGCTAGTGGATCACAGGGGGCCAAGGACGAGCAGTACTTC
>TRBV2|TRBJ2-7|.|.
CASSERTMAYEQYF
TGTGCCAGCAGTGAAAGGACTATGGCCTACGAGCAGTACTTC
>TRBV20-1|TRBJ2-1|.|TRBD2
CSASGTKREFANEQFF
TGCAGTGCTAGTGGGACCAAGCGGGAGTTCGCCAATGAGCAGTTCTTC
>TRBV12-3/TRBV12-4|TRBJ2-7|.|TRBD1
CASSLGTDLGF
TGTGCCAGCAGTCTGGGGACAGACCTAGGCTTC
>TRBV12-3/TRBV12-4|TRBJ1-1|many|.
CASSFWSSTEAFF
TGTGCCAGCAGTTTTTGGTCCAGCACTGAAGCTTTCTTT
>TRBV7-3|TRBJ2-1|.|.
CASSLIAASPPGNEQFF
TGTGCCAGCAGCTTAATCGCGGCTAGCCCTCCGGGCAATGAGCAGTTCTTC
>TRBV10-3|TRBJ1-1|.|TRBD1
CAISSDRVNTEAFF
TGTGCCATCAGCTCGGACAGGGTGAACACTGAAGCTTTCTTT
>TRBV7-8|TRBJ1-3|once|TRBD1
CASSLEEGARNTIYF
TGTGCCAGCAGCTTAGAGGAGGGGGCCCGAAACACCATATATTTT
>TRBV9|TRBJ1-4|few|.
CASSETPTAHPEKLFF
TGTGCCAGCAGCGAGACTCCGACAGCACATCCTGAAAAACTGTTTTTT